This T cell receptor beta chain was observed in a study of tumor-infiltrating lymphocytes in localized non-small cell lung cancer. Sequencing was performed with immunoSEQ multiplex PCR; in TCRdb, only in-frame clones are kept and a portion is missing. The sample has 15,000 to 20,000 clones; 45% to 50% are singletons. The CDR3 is 15 amino acids. J gave up 1 base and V 4 bases, and 7 bases lay outside the gene matches. CDR1 and CDR2 (germline): SGHKS, YYEKEE (reference sequence). Study-wide results and caveats: Tumors had more T cell infiltration than uninvolved lung, per TCRbeta sequencing and CD3 counts.

Concerning this clone: Antigen: not known.

Material for sequencing was lung tumor tissue. The receptor was derived from a human donor with non-small cell lung cancer. This chain uses TRBV5-5 with TRBJ1-1; 7 bases match TRBD1. CDR3 in DNA: TGTGCCAGCAGCAAAAGCGGGACAGCGAACACTGAAGCTTTCTTT. Translation gives CASSKSGTANTEAFF.